This passage covers 32 T cell receptor beta chains from one sample sequenced in a study of post-analysis software for immune sequencing data. These receptors have no known antigen. Overall study findings and caveats: In patients, about 5 TRBV segments were more frequent than in controls, with TRBV5-6, TRBV5-1 and TRBV20-1 among them.

Unique molecular identifiers tagged the TCR beta cDNA libraries. In TCRdb, the PCR reads were re-called with MiXCR into one record per CDR3 protein. The data hold under 650,000 distinct CDR3 sequences, with around 44% observed a single time. Sequenced input: blood. The receptor set was obtained from a girl aged 10 to 17 with multiple sclerosis.

This chain joins TRBV6-6 and TRBJ2-1; D gene ambiguous. V was pared by 6 bases and J by 10 bases, with 19 bases between. Per germline, CDR1 MNHNY and CDR2 SVGAGI (reference sequence). This CDR3 has 14 residues. CDR3 nucleotide sequence: TGTGCCAGCAGAACCTTGGACGGAGTCTGGGAGCAGTTCTTC. Encoded protein: CASRTLDGVWEQFF.

This clonotype was observed a few times. For the CDR3, the DNA is TGTGCCAGCAGTTTCCGCCTAGGGAGCTCCTACGAGCAGTACTTC. Its protein is CASSFRLGSSYEQYF. The chain uses TRBV12-3 or TRBV12-4 and TRBJ2-7, with D perhaps TRBD2 (5 bases). Trimming removed 3 bases at V and 0 bases at J, with 12 bases between. This CDR3 has 15 amino acids.

The table lists this clonotype with a few counts. V gene TRBV4-1 combines with J gene TRBJ1-1, with unresolved D. V was cut by 1 base and J by 5 bases, with 11 bases left in between. Germline-derived CDR1 and CDR2 are MGHRA and YSYEKL. The CDR3 sequence is 14 residues long. CDR3 DNA: TGCGCCAGCAGCCAAGGACCCGGTAAAACTGAAGCTTTCTTT. Protein: CASSQGPGKTEAFF.

The chain employs TRBV29-1 and TRBJ2-7, with 8 bases fitting TRBD1. The ends lost 7 bases at V and 1 base at J; junction bases unmatched: 12. This CDR3 comprises 15 residues. Germline CDR1 SQVTM, CDR2 ANQGSEA. CDR3 coding DNA: TGCAGCGGTGAGGAAGGGACAGGTATTTCCTACGAGCAGTACTTC. Its protein is CSGEEGTGISYEQYF.

This clonotype showed up just a few times. This chain joins TRBV6-5 and TRBJ2-3; TRBD2 aligns across 10 bases. The V gene end was trimmed by 0 bases and the J gene end by 6 bases; junction bases not matched to a gene: 6. This CDR3 comprises 16 residues. Germline V lookup: CDR1 MNHEY, CDR2 SVGAGI. CDR3: CASSYSPGTSADTQYF. CDR3 nucleotide sequence: TGTGCCAGCAGTTACTCCCCCGGGACTAGCGCCGATACGCAGTATTTT.

The chain combines TRBV6-6 with TRBJ1-2; TRBD1 matches at 8 bases. The CDR3 extends over 14 amino acids. CDR1 and CDR2 from the germline V gene are MNHNY and SVGAGI (reference sequence). J gave up 3 bases and V 4 bases, and 4 bases lay outside the gene matches. The CDR3 here is CASSLTGEDYGYTF. DNA of the CDR3: TGTGCCAGCAGTTTGACAGGGGAGGACTATGGCTACACCTTC.

The chain couples TRBV20-1 to TRBJ2-3, with 11 bases matching TRBD2. V was pared by 3 bases and J by 9 bases, with 14 bases of the junction left unmatched. The CDR3 length is 16 residues. The germline V gene has CDR1 DFQATT and CDR2 SNEGSKA (reference sequence). DNA of the CDR3: TGCAGTGCTAGTCTGGGGGCTAGCGGGGGGAAGTGGACGCAGTATTTT. Its protein product is CSASLGASGGKWTQYF.

The V call is TRBV12-3 or TRBV12-4, the J call TRBJ2-7, with TRBD2 matching over 12 bases. The J call may be incorrect, as the DNA end agrees better with TRBJ2-5. CDR3 length: 15 amino acids. The CDR3 DNA sequence: TGTGCCAGCAGCCCGACTAGCGGGAGATCGGAGACCCAGTACTTC. Translating gives CASSPTSGRSETQYF.

This clonotype was observed a handful of times. V gene TRBV25-1 combines with J gene TRBJ2-7, with 11 bases lining up with TRBD1. The CDR3 totals 14 residues. V trimming: 7 bases; J trimming: 4 bases; junction bases outside the gene matches: 6. The germline CDR1 and CDR2 sequences are MGHDK and SYGVNS. The CDR3 is CASIGQGASYEQYF. In DNA, the CDR3 is TGTGCCAGCATTGGACAGGGGGCCTCTTACGAGCAGTACTTC.

This clonotype was observed a handful of times. The J gene is TRBJ2-6, the V gene TRBV7-2; 8 bases match TRBD2. Losses at the gene ends were 2 bases for V and 0 bases for J; bases not matched to a gene: 6. Looked up from germline, CDR1 is SGHTA and CDR2 is FQGNSA. The CDR3 length is 18 residues. Here the CDR3 DNA reads TGTGCCAGCAGCTTATTCGGGGGGGCCCACTCTGGGGCCAACGTCCTGACTTTC. Protein sequence: CASSLFGGAHSGANVLTF.

V is TRBV10-3 and J is TRBJ2-7; D remains unclear. This CDR3 contains 13 residues. Germline CDR1 is ENHRY and CDR2 is SYGVKD. The germline V and J ends were trimmed by 3 bases and 0 bases, with 6 bases remaining between them. CDR3 in DNA: TGTGCCATCAGTGACCGGACCTCCTACGAGCAGTACTTC. Amino acid sequence: CAISDRTSYEQYF.

This clonotype was seen a single time. The J gene is TRBJ1-1, the V gene TRBV7-2; D is undetermined. Germline V gives CDR1 SGHTA, CDR2 FQGNSA. The CDR3 extends over 15 amino acids. Between the trimmed V and J ends, which lost 2 bases and 1 base, there was a span of 11 bases. In nucleotides, the CDR3 is TGTGCCAGCAGCTTAAGCTACAGCCAGAACACTGAAGCTTTCTTT. Amino acids: CASSLSYSQNTEAFF.

A few counts support this clonotype. The chain employs TRBV20-1 and TRBJ2-5; D may match TRBD1 or TRBD2 (5 bases each). The germline V gene encodes CDR1 DFQATT and CDR2 SNEGSKA (reference sequence). The CDR3 is made up of 13 amino acids. V was trimmed by 0 bases and J by 5 bases, leaving 10 bases between them. The CDR3 loop reads CSARDEGTETQYF. The CDR3 DNA follows: TGCAGTGCTAGAGATGAAGGGACGGAGACCCAGTACTTC.

This clonotype was seen more than once but under ten times. The V and J genes are TRBV12-3 or TRBV12-4 and TRBJ1-2; 7 nucleotides align to TRBD1. The trim removed 6 bases at V and 5 bases at J, leaving 6 bases unmatched. CDR3 length: 13 residues. CDR3 in amino acids: CASRPTGVYGYTF. CDR3 in DNA: TGTGCCAGCAGGCCTACAGGGGTTTATGGCTACACCTTC.

The chain uses TRBV12-3 or TRBV12-4 and TRBJ1-2, with TRBD1 matching 11 bases. CDR3 length equals 14 residues. V shed 6 bases and J 8 bases; nucleotides not matched to a gene: 8. CDR3 in amino acids: CASRLGQGASGYTF. The CDR3 region has the DNA TGTGCCAGCAGGCTAGGACAGGGGGCGTCCGGCTACACCTTC.

The chain uses TRBV12-3 or TRBV12-4 and TRBJ1-5, with no clear D. The CDR3 totals 13 residues. The ends were cut back, 3 bases at V and 6 bases at J, with 9 bases in the middle. The CDR3 is CASSFVPSQPQHF. The CDR3 DNA reads as TGTGCCAGCAGTTTCGTCCCGAGTCAGCCCCAGCATTTT.

This clonotype showed up many times. V usage is TRBV5-5 and J usage is TRBJ2-7; maybe TRBD1 (6 bases). Trimming removed 2 bases from V and 1 base from J, with 7 bases in between. CDR1 and CDR2 (germline): SGHKS, YYEKEE (reference sequence). The CDR3 covers 13 residues. CDR3 in DNA: TGTGCCAGCAGCTTCGGACAGTCCTACGAGCAGTACTTC. This translates into CASSFGQSYEQYF.

In its sample, this clonotype was seen a few times. V and J are TRBV29-1 and TRBJ2-4; 10 bases align to TRBD1. The J call may be in error: the DNA end matches TRBJ2-7 better. Germline CDR1 SQVTM, CDR2 ANQGSEA. This CDR3 spans 13 amino acids. As DNA, the CDR3 is TGCAGCGTTATGACAGGGGGCAGTTACGAGCAGTACTTC. Residues: CSVMTGGSYEQYF.

This clonotype was counted a few times. The chain combines TRBV20-1 with TRBJ2-1; TRBD2 is a possible D gene (5 bases). This CDR3 has 12 residues. Germline V CDR1 and CDR2: DFQATT, SNEGSKA (reference sequence). The ends were cut back, 5 bases at V and 4 bases at J, with 9 bases in the middle. CDR3 protein: CSAAERYNEQFF. As DNA, the CDR3 is TGCAGTGCTGCCGAGCGGTACAATGAGCAGTTCTTC.

The V call is TRBV4-1, the J call TRBJ2-5, with 10 nucleotides matching TRBD1. CDR3 length: 15 residues. V trimming: 1 base; J trimming: 4 bases; junction bases outside the gene matches: 3. The germline CDR1 and CDR2 sequences are MGHRA and YSYEKL. The CDR3 sequence: CASSQGQGAGETQYF. CDR3 bases: TGCGCCAGCAGCCAAGGACAGGGGGCCGGAGAGACCCAGTACTTC.

Only a few counts were recorded for this clonotype. The rearrangement links TRBV6-5 to TRBJ2-7; possibly TRBD1 or TRBD2 for D (5 bases each). The germline V gene encodes CDR1 MNHEY and CDR2 SVGAGI. The CDR3 contains 14 residues. V gave up 3 bases and J gave up 3 bases, with 12 bases separating them. CDR3 nucleotides: TGTGCCAGCAGTTATGCCCGGGGCCGCTACGAGCAGTACTTC. This gives the protein CASSYARGRYEQYF.

This clonotype occurred a few times. The junction differs from germline at one of its ends, possibly a read error. The rearrangement links TRBV27 to TRBJ1-1; D is uncertain. The CDR3 runs 11 residues. Germline CDR1 MNHEY, CDR2 SMNVEV (reference sequence). CDR3 nucleotides: TGTGCCAGCAACTCGGGCACTGAGGCTTTCTTT. Its translation is CASNSGTEAFF.

This clonotype was seen once. J is TRBJ2-3 and V is TRBV14; D is possibly TRBD1 or TRBD2 (5 bases each). CDR1 and CDR2 from the germline V gene are SGHDN and FVKESK. The CDR3 sequence is 13 residues long. Trimming removed 0 bases at V and 12 bases at J, with 13 bases between. CDR3 residues: CASSQDLGVIQYF. DNA of the CDR3: TGTGCCAGCAGCCAAGATTTGGGGGTCATCCAGTATTTT.

This clonotype was seen a handful of times. This chain connects TRBV5-1 to TRBJ2-7, with TRBD1 identical over 11 bases. The junction had 5 bases not matched to a gene; V was cut back by 0 bases and J by 6 bases. This CDR3 comprises 15 residues. Germline V gene sequence: CDR1 SGHRS, CDR2 YFSETQ. CDR3 nucleotides: TGCGCCAGCAGCTTGGCCCGGACAGGGGGCTCCGAGCAGTACTTC. It specifies CASSLARTGGSEQYF.

V usage is TRBV12-3 or TRBV12-4 and J usage is TRBJ2-1; D is ambiguous. CDR3 size: 14 residues. The V and J ends lost 6 bases and 3 bases respectively, with 12 bases between them. CDR3 residues: CASSFNPGYNEQFF. In DNA, the CDR3 is TGTGCCAGCAGCTTTAATCCGGGCTACAATGAGCAGTTCTTC.

In nucleotides, the CDR3 is TGCGCCAGCAGCCCGGGAGCGGGCACCGGGGAGCTGTTTTTT. Amino acids: CASSPGAGTGELFF. The rearrangement links TRBV5-1 to TRBJ2-2; D is perhaps TRBD2 (6 bases). Trimming removed 4 bases at V and 4 bases at J, with 11 bases between. This CDR3 spans 14 amino acids. CDR1 and CDR2 (germline): SGHRS, YFSETQ.

This chain joins TRBV20-1 and TRBJ2-5; D unresolved. The germline V gene encodes CDR1 DFQATT and CDR2 SNEGSKA (reference sequence). The V gene lost 5 bases and the J gene lost 3 bases, with 10 bases spanning the gap. This CDR3 has 12 residues. CDR3 protein: CSAFSSEETQYF. As DNA, the CDR3 is TGCAGTGCTTTTTCTTCTGAAGAGACCCAGTACTTC.

The V gene is TRBV27, the J gene TRBJ2-7; 7 nucleotides agree with TRBD1. Germline V gene data show CDR1 as MNHEY and CDR2 as SMNVEV (reference sequence). CDR3 length: 15 amino acids. V was clipped by 1 base and J by 2 bases; unmatched bases: 5. This chain's CDR3 is CASSLLQGFAYEQYF. CDR3 DNA sequence: TGTGCCAGCAGTTTATTACAGGGGTTCGCCTACGAGCAGTACTTC.

The rearrangement joins TRBV29-1 to TRBJ2-3, with unresolved D. V lost 4 bases, J lost 5 bases, and 13 bases lay in between. In germline, CDR1 is SQVTM, CDR2 ANQGSEA. This CDR3 is built from 13 residues. The CDR3: CSVGGFSIDTQYF. DNA for the CDR3: TGCAGCGTTGGAGGTTTCTCAATAGATACGCAGTATTTT.

The V call is TRBV4-1, the J call TRBJ1-1; a possible D gene is TRBD1 (5 bases). The germline V gene encodes CDR1 MGHRA and CDR2 YSYEKL. V was trimmed by 5 bases and J by 4 bases, leaving 11 bases between them. The CDR3 spans 13 residues. The DNA for the CDR3 is TGCGCCAGCAGCAGACAGCGGGGCACTGAAGCTTTCTTT. Encoded protein: CASSRQRGTEAFF.

DNA for the CDR3: TGCGCCAGCAGCTTGGAAGTCGGTAGCACAGATACGCAGTATTTT. As protein: CASSLEVGSTDTQYF. This sequence joins TRBV5-1 and TRBJ2-3; D is uncertain. Germline V CDR1 and CDR2: SGHRS, YFSETQ. Trimming left V 0 bases short and J 0 bases short, with 8 bases between. This CDR3 has 15 amino acids.

This clonotype was counted between two and nine times. This CDR3 reads CASSLVGKREKLFF. The DNA for the CDR3 is TGTGCCAGCAGCTTAGTTGGGAAACGAGAAAAACTGTTTTTT. V is TRBV7-8 and J is TRBJ1-4; D gene unclear. The CDR3 contains 14 residues. Germline assignment: CDR1 SGHVS and CDR2 FQNEAQ. Trimming cost V 1 base and J 8 bases, with 11 bases left between them. Full variable domain (missing parts from reference TRBV7-8 and TRBJ1-4): GAGVSQSPRYKVAKRGQDVALRCDPISGHVSLFWYQQALGQGPEFLTYFQNEAQLDKSGLPSDRFFAERPEGSVSTLKIQRTQQEDSAVYLCASSLVGKREKLFFGSGTQLSVL.